This T cell receptor beta chain was sequenced in a study of beta chain features in type 1 diabetes. Looked up from germline, CDR1 is MNHEY and CDR2 is SMNVEV (reference sequence). Trimming removed 8 bases from V and 6 bases from J; junction bases left unmatched: 7. This CDR3 has 13 amino acids. This clone was observed a handful of times. The study reverse transcribed the entire isolated RNA, so it sequenced expressed TCRB transcripts. The repertoire was sequenced with immunoSEQ multiplex PCR; TCRdb's copy has only in-frame clones and lacks some. The sample yields about 900,000 clones, about 17% seen once.

The chain uses TRBV27 and TRBJ2-3, with 8 bases that match TRBD2. The TCR sequence derives from a woman aged 18-35 years in good health. What was sequenced was naive CD4+ T cells from blood. CDR3 in amino acids: CASRGLAYDTQYF. The CDR3 bases are TGTGCCAGCCGAGGACTAGCCTACGATACGCAGTATTTT.